The rows below give T cell receptor beta chains drawn from one sample of a study of T cell clones after liver transplantation. TCRdb's table, derived via immunoSEQ multiplex PCR, lists solely in-frame clones and lacks some. The data hold around 100,000 clones, with about 81% observed a single time. Here the sequenced sample was CD4+ T cells from blood, taken before liver transplant. The source is a human donor who received a liver transplant. Each CDR3 is given with its conserved first and last residue. D genes are given only for firm matches. Size is stated for part of the rows, as once, few or many counts, or as a class when the clone is expanded.

clone size	D gene	J gene	V gene	CDR3 protein	CDR3 DNA
.	TRBD2	TRBJ2-1	TRBV9	CASSVRGAAGRSSYNEQFF	TGTGCCAGCAGCGTGCGGGGGGCGGCGGGGAGGAGCTCCTACAATGAGCAGTTCTTC
few	TRBD2	TRBJ2-5	TRBV5-1	CASSKTSGSVRETQYF	TGCGCCAGCAGTAAGACTAGCGGGAGTGTCCGTGAGACCCAGTACTTC
.	.	TRBJ2-3	TRBV15	CATSRAGEGADTQYF	TGTGCCACCAGCAGAGCGGGAGAGGGGGCAGATACGCAGTATTTT
.	.	TRBJ1-5	TRBV19	CASDSGNQPQHF	TGTGCCAGTGATAGTGGGAATCAGCCCCAGCATTTT
once	.	TRBJ1-1	TRBV6-6	CASNEPGGTEAFF	TGTGCCAGCAACGAACCCGGGGGCACTGAAGCTTTCTTT
.	.	TRBJ2-3	TRBV28	CASSFRGGLADTQYF	TGTGCCAGCAGTTTCCGTGGAGGCCTGGCAGATACGCAGTATTTT
.	TRBD2	TRBJ2-7	TRBV6-5	CASSRRLAASYEQYF	TGTGCCAGCAGTCGCCGACTAGCGGCTTCCTACGAGCAGTACTTC
.	.	TRBJ2-7	TRBV7-9	CASSPTLPYEQYF	TGTGCCAGCAGCCCGACACTTCCCTACGAGCAGTACTTC
.	TRBD1	TRBJ2-7	TRBV27	CASRRDRDPPYEQYF	TGTGCCAGCCGCAGAGACAGGGACCCCCCCTACGAGCAGTACTTC
.	TRBD2	TRBJ2-2	TRBV15	CATSRRAGALDTGELFF	TGTGCCACCAGCAGAAGAGCGGGGGCACTAGACACCGGGGAGCTGTTTTTT
once	TRBD1	TRBJ2-2	TRBV30	CAWSVQGTYTGELFF	TGTGCCTGGAGTGTACAGGGGACCTACACCGGGGAGCTGTTTTTT
.	TRBD1	TRBJ2-7	TRBV30	CAWRTGLPSSEQYF	TGTGCCTGGAGGACAGGGCTCCCTTCTTCCGAGCAGTACTTC
.	.	TRBJ2-5	TRBV5-1	CASSLVSGTEETQYF	TGCGCCAGCAGCTTGGTTTCTGGGACTGAAGAGACCCAGTACTTC
once	TRBD2	TRBJ2-3	TRBV5-1	CASSWGLAGGLSTDTQYF	TGCGCCAGCAGCTGGGGACTAGCGGGAGGTCTTAGCACAGATACGCAGTATTTT
.	.	TRBJ1-2	TRBV9	CASSLPNYGYTF	TGTGCCAGCAGCCTCCCTAACTATGGCTACACCTTC
once	.	TRBJ1-3	TRBV2	CASSGTASGNTIYF	TGTGCCAGCAGTGGGACGGCGTCTGGAAACACCATATATTTT
.	.	TRBJ1-6	TRBV5-1	CASSPREGHNSPLHF	TGCGCCAGCAGCCCGCGGGAGGGGCACAATTCACCCCTCCACTTT
.	.	TRBJ1-3	TRBV5-5	CASSLSEVQGYSGNTIYF	TGTGCCAGCAGCTTGTCGGAGGTACAGGGCTACTCTGGAAACACCATATATTTT
.	.	TRBJ1-4	TRBV6-1	CASRTEATNEKLFF	TGTGCCAGCCGGACAGAAGCAACTAATGAAAAACTGTTTTTT
.	.	TRBJ1-5	TRBV5-1	CASSFGDGDQPQHF	.
once	.	TRBJ1-4	TRBV7-8	CASSLAHRSNEKLFF	TGTGCCAGCAGCTTAGCGCACAGGTCTAATGAAAAACTGTTTTTT
once	.	TRBJ2-1	TRBV6-5	CASTAGANEQFF	TGTGCCAGCACCGCGGGGGCAAATGAGCAGTTCTTC
.	.	TRBJ1-3	TRBV25-1	CASRSRNTIYF	TGTGCCAGCCGCTCGAGAAACACCATATATTTT
.	.	TRBJ1-1	TRBV7-2	CASSLAQARPEAFF	TGTGCCAGCAGCTTAGCACAGGCGAGACCTGAAGCTTTCTTT
.	.	TRBJ1-5	TRBV28	CATWTGSHQPQHF	TGTGCCACCTGGACGGGGTCACATCAGCCCCAGCATTTT
.	.	TRBJ1-1	TRBV20-1	CSARDAGPAFF	TGCAGTGCTAGAGATGCGGGGCCGGCTTTCTTT
.	TRBD2	TRBJ2-1	TRBV11-2	CASSLEGSGRFEQFF	TGTGCCAGCAGCTTAGAGGGTAGCGGGAGGTTTGAGCAGTTCTTC
.	.	TRBJ1-4	TRBV30	CACITGTNEKLFF	TGTGCCTGTATTACGGGAACTAATGAAAAACTGTTTTTT
.	TRBD1	TRBJ1-2	TRBV6-1	CASSPGQNYGYTF	TGTGCCAGCAGCCCGGGACAGAATTATGGCTACACCTTC
.	.	TRBJ2-1	TRBV28	CASRPDKGSSYNEQFF	TGTGCCAGCAGGCCTGACAAGGGAAGCTCCTACAATGAGCAGTTCTTC
once	.	TRBJ1-5	TRBV5-5	CASSSRQGTQPQHF	TGTGCCAGCAGCTCGCGGCAGGGTACTCAGCCCCAGCATTTT
.	.	TRBJ2-7	TRBV7-9	CASSLSSYEQYF	TGTGCCAGCAGCTTATCATCCTACGAGCAGTACTTC
.	TRBD2	TRBJ2-3	TRBV29-1	CSVGGLAGGTDTQYF	TGCAGCGTTGGCGGACTAGCGGGGGGCACAGATACGCAGTATTTT
.	TRBD1	TRBJ2-7	TRBV19	CASRKGQGVYEQYF	TGTGCCAGTAGAAAGGGACAGGGGGTCTACGAGCAGTACTTC
.	.	TRBJ1-5	TRBV7-2	CASSLVMGQVNQPQHF	TGTGCCAGCAGCTTAGTGATGGGTCAGGTAAATCAGCCCCAGCATTTT
.	.	TRBJ2-7	TRBV6-1	CASSDLNHEQYF	TGTGCCAGCAGTGACCTAAACCACGAGCAGTACTTC
.	.	TRBJ1-1	TRBV18	CASSPDSGDTEAFF	TGTGCCAGCTCACCGGACTCAGGGGACACTGAAGCTTTCTTT
.	.	TRBJ2-3	TRBV6-4	CASSDLTGTQYF	TGTGCCAGCAGTGACCTGACTGGTACGCAGTATTTT
.	.	TRBJ2-3	TRBV2	CASSARGLSDTQYF	TGTGCCAGCAGTGCCAGGGGTCTTAGTGATACGCAGTATTTT
.	.	TRBJ1-3	TRBV11-2	CASSLTDNSGNTIYF	TGTGCCAGCAGCTTAACGGACAACTCTGGAAACACCATATATTTT
.	.	TRBJ2-3	TRBV30	CAWSETDTQYF	TGTGCCTGGAGTGAAACAGATACGCAGTATTTT
.	TRBD1	TRBJ2-7	TRBV7-2	CASSRDSSTYEQYF	TGTGCCAGCAGCCGGGACAGTTCGACCTACGAGCAGTACTTC
.	TRBD1	TRBJ2-4	TRBV5-1	CASSLAPRTGDIQYF	TGCGCCAGCAGCTTGGCCCCTAGGACAGGGGACATTCAGTACTTC
.	.	TRBJ2-1	TRBV4-1	CASSQKGLGAKQFF	TGCGCCAGCAGCCAGAAGGGGCTCGGGGCGAAGCAGTTCTTC
.	.	TRBJ2-3	TRBV6-1	CASSETVKDTQYF	TGTGCCAGCAGTGAAACGGTTAAGGATACGCAGTATTTT
.	TRBD1	TRBJ1-5	TRBV28	CASSETGTGGWQPQHF	TGTGCCAGCAGTGAGACCGGGACAGGGGGGTGGCAGCCCCAGCATTTT
.	.	TRBJ1-3	TRBV11-1	CASSRAAGKAGNTIYF	TGTGCCAGCAGCCGCGCCGCAGGGAAGGCTGGAAACACCATATATTTT